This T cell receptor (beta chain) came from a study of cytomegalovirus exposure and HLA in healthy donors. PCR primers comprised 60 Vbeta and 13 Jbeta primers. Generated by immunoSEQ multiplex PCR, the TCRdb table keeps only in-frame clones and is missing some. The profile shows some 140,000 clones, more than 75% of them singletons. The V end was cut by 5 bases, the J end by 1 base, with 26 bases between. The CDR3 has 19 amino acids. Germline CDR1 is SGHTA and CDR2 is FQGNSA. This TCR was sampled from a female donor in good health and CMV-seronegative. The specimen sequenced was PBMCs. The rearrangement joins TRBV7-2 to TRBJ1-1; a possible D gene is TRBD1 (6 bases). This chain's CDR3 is CASSRPLPQGLIRNTEAFF. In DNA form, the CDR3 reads TGTGCCAGCAGCAGACCGCTCCCCCAGGGGTTGATTCGGAACACTGAAGCTTTCTTT.